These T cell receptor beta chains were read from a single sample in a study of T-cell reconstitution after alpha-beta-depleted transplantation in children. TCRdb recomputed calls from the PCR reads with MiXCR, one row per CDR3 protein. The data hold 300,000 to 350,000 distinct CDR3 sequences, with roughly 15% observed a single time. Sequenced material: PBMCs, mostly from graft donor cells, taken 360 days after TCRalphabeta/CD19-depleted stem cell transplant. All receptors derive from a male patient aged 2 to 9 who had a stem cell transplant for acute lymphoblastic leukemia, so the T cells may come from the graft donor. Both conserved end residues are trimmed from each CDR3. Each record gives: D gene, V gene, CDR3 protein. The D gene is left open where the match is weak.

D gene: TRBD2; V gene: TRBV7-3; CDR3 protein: ASSVLAGETGELF
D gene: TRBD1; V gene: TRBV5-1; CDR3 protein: ASSFTQGAWDNEQF
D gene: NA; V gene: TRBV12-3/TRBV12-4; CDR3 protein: ASRLLGDQPQH
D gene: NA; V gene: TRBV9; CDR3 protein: ASSVEERTEQF
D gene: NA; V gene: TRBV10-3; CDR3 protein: AISPWGNEQF
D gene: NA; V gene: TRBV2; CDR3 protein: ASSQPAHNEQF
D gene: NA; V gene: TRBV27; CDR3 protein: ASSLDNSYNEQF
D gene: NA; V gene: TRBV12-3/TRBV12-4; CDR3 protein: ASSFARGGDEQF
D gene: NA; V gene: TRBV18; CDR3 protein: ASSPVGTNEKLF
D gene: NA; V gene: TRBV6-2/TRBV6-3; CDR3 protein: ASERANPVGEQY
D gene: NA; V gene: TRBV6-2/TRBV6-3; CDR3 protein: ASSYSAAPRF
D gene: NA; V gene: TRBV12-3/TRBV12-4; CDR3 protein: ASSPRYSKANEQF
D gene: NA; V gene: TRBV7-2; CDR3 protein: ASSLSLPYEQY
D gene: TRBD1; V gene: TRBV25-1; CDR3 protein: ASSGHRGLGYQETQY
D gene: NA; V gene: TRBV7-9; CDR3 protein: ASSLHREEAYEQY
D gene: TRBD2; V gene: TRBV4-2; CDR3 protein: ASSPVAGGVNEQF
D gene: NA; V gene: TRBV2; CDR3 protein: ASSDLSGSSYNEQF
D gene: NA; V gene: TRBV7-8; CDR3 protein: ASSLPQTSYEQY
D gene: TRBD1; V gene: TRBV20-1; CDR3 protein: SPWDRGSDTQY
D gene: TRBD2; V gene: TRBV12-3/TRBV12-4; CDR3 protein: ASSPGGANEQF
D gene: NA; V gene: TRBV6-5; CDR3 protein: ASSYGLNGGEQF
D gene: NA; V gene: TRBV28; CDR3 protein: ASSPFRPSRPGQPQH
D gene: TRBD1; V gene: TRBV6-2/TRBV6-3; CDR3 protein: ASRGQGLTYEQY
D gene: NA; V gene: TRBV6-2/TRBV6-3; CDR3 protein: ASSYSTSETQY
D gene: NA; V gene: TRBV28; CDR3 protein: ASSPGALNTEAF
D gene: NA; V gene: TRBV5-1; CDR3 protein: VSSLLGYETQY
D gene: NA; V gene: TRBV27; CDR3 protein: ASSLSEEGQQY
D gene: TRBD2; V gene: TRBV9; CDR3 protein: ASSSDLAAGTDTQY
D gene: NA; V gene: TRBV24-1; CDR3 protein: ATSDSGPETQY
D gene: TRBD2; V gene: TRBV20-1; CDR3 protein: SARSGGVTDTQY
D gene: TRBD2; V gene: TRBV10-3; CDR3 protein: AISAQLAGGYNEQF
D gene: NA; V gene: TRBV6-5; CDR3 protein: ASSNRATQY
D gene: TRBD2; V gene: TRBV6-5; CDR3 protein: ASSLLAGGRPEGQY
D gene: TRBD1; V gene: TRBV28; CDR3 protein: ASSVTGILNEQY
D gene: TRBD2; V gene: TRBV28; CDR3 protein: ASSSPVSGRVSSTDTQY
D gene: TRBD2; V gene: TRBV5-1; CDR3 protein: ASSSRSGRGSYEQY
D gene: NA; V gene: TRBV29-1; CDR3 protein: SVNRDTDTQY
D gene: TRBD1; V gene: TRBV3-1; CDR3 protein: ASSQGDRYFGELF
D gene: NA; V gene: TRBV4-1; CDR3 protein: ASSQLSSSVAYNEQF
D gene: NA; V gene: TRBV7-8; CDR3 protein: ASSLEFAADYNQPQH
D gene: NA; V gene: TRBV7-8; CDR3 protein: ASSFGAMSYEQY
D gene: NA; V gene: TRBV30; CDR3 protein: AWSASISNTQY
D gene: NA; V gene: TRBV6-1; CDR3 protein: ASTFASFPPLSLH
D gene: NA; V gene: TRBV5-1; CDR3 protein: ASSWNRVQSNQPQH
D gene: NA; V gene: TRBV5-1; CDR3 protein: ASSWDGTPVYEQY
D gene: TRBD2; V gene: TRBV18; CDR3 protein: ASSPSRAGGFFQETQY
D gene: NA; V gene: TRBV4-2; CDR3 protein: ASSQKITGIYGYT
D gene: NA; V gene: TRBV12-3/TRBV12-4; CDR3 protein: ASTTGQTQGTQY
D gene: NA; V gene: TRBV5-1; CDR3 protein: ASSLETGPTEQY
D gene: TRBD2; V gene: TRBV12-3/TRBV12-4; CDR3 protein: ASSLGLAGIYEQY
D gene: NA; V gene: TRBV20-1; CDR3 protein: SARDQGSTEAF
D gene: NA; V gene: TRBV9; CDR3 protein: ASSPTARAGANTGELF
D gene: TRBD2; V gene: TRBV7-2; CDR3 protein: ASSLPPGGSKETQY
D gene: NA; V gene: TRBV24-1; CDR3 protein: ATSRETGELF
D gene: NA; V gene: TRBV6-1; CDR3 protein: ASSVDGTNTEAF
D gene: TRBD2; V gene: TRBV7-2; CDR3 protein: ASSSWGGLVEETQY
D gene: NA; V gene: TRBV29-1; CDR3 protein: SVGRLALSYNEQF
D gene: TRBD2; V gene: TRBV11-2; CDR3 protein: ASSLYPWREWGTDTQY
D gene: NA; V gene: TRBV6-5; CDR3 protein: ASRRGAFNTEAF